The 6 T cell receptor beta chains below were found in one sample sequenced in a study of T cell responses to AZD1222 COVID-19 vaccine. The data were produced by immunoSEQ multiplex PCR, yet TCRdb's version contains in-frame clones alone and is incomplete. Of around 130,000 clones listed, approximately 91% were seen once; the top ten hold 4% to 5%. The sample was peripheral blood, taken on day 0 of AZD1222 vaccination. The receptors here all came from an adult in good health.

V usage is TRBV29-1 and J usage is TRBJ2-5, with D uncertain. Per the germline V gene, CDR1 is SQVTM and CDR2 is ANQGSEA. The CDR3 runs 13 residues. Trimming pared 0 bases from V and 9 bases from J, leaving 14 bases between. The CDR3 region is CSVEDNWRSAQYF. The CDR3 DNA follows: TGCAGCGTTGAAGATAATTGGCGTTCAGCCCAGTACTTC.

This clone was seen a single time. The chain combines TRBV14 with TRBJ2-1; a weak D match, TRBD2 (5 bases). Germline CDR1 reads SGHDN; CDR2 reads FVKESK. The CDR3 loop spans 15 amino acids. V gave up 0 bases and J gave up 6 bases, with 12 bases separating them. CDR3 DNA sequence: TGTGCCAGCAGCCAAGATTGGCTAGCCGGCAATGAGCAGTTCTTC. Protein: CASSQDWLAGNEQFF. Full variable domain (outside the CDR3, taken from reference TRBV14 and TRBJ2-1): EAGVTQFPSHSVIEKGQTVTLRCDPISGHDNLYWYRRVMGKEIKFLLHFVKESKQDESGMPNNRFLAERTGGTYSTLKVQPAELEDSGVYFCASSQDWLAGNEQFFGPGTRLTVL.

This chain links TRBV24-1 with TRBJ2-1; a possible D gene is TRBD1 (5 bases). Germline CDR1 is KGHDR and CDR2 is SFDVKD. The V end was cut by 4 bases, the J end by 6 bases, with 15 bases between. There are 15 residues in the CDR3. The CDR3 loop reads CATSDPGATTNEQFF. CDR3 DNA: TGTGCCACCAGTGACCCTGGGGCTACCACCAATGAGCAGTTCTTC.

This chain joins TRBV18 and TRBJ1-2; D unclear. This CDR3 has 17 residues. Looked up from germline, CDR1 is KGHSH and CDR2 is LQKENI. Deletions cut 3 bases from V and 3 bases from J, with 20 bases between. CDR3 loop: CASSPSIRAAGDYGYTF. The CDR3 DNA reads TGTGCCAGCTCACCGAGTATCCGGGCCGCGGGCGACTATGGCTACACCTTC.

The CDR3 DNA is TGTGCCAGCAGTAGACTAGGCTCCGAGCAGTTCTTC. Its translation: CASSRLGSEQFF. This chain uses TRBV12-3 or TRBV12-4 with TRBJ2-1; maybe TRBD2 (6 bases). Between the trimmed V and J ends, which lost 5 bases and 10 bases, there was a span of 12 bases. The CDR3 loop spans 12 amino acids.

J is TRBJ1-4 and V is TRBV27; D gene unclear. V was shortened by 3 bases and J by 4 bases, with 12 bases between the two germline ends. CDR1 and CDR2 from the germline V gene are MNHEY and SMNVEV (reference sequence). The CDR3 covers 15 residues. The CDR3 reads CASSFSRVVNEKLFF. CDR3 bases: TGTGCCAGCAGTTTTTCCCGGGTAGTTAATGAAAAACTGTTTTTT.